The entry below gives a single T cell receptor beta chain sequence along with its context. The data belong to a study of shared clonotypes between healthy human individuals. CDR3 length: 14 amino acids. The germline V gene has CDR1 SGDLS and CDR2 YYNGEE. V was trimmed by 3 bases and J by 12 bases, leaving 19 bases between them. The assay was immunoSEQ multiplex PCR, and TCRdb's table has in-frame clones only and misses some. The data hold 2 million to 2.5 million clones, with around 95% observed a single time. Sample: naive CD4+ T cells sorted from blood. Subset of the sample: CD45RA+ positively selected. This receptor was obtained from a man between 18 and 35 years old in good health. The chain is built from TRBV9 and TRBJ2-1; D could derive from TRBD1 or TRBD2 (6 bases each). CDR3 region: CASSATGTSGWQFF. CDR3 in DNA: TGTGCCAGCAGCGCTACAGGGACTTCTGGGTGGCAGTTCTTC.